The 18 T cell receptor beta chains listed next were all sequenced from one sample in a study of metastatic and nonmetastatic thyroid tumors. TCRdb re-clonotyped the PCR reads through MiXCR. The table has about 21,000 clones, about 30% seen once. Patients were all untreated before their thyroid surgery. Sequences were obtained from blood. Receptors originate from a female donor with papillary thyroid cancer or a benign thyroid nodule (not recorded which). Some clones in this sample may be carry-over from other donors' samples.

This clone was found many times. The gene calls are TRBV7-2 and TRBJ1-2, with D unclear. CDR1 and CDR2 from the germline V gene are SGHTA and FQGNSA. This CDR3 has 14 amino acids. Trimming removed 5 bases at V and 4 bases at J, with 14 bases between. As DNA, the CDR3 is TGTGCCAGCAGCCATCCCTCGCGGCCCTATGGCTACACCTTC. It yields the protein CASSHPSRPYGYTF.

The V call is TRBV6-2 or TRBV6-3, the J call TRBJ2-3; 9 bases agree with TRBD2. The CDR3 spans 16 residues. Germline assignment: CDR1 MNHEY and CDR2 SVGEGT. V lost 2 bases and J lost 9; bases outside the gene matches: 12. The CDR3 is CASSYRPTSGKETQYF. CDR3 in DNA: TGTGCCAGCAGTTACCGACCGACTAGCGGCAAAGAGACGCAGTATTTT.

This clone occurred many times. V gene TRBV11-2 combines with J gene TRBJ2-1, with D perhaps TRBD1 or TRBD2 (5 bases each). Germline CDR1 SGHAT, CDR2 FQNNGV. The CDR3 is 17 residues long. V lost 0 bases and J lost 1, with 13 bases in between. Written as DNA, the CDR3 is TGTGCCAGCAGCTTAGACTCGGGACGAGGGTCCTACAATGAGCAGTTCTTC. This gives the protein CASSLDSGRGSYNEQFF.

This clone occurred a few times. V gene TRBV28 combines with J gene TRBJ2-7; D gene unclear. Trimming took 3 bases from V and 0 from J, leaving 12 bases between them. The CDR3 is 15 amino acids. Germline V CDR1 and CDR2: MDHEN, SYDVKM. This CDR3 reads CASSLSVVGSYEQYF. Written as DNA, the CDR3 is TGTGCCAGCAGTTTGTCGGTGGTGGGCTCCTACGAGCAGTACTTC.

This clone was counted at least ten times. The chain is built from TRBV7-2 and TRBJ1-4; D gene uncertain. V shed 5 bases and J shed 8 bases, with 21 bases lying between them. The germline V gene has CDR1 SGHTA and CDR2 FQGNSA. CDR3 size: 16 residues. The CDR3 spells CASSIRRGSVGEKLFF. In DNA, the CDR3 is TGTGCCAGCAGCATAAGACGGGGTAGCGTCGGGGAAAAACTGTTTTTT. Looking up the rest from reference TRBV7-2 and TRBJ1-4 gives the full variable domain: GAGVSQSPSNKVTEKGKDVELRCDPISGHTALYWYRQSLGQGLEFLIYFQGNSAPDKSGLPSDRFSAERTGGSVSTLTIQRTQQEDSAVYLCASSIRRGSVGEKLFFGSGTQLSVL.

This clone appeared many times. This sequence joins TRBV10-1 and TRBJ2-7, with 12 bases aligning to TRBD2. CDR1 is WNHNN, CDR2 SYGVQD, per germline (reference sequence). With 4 bases clipped from V and 2 bases from J, the junction kept 0 bases outside the gene matches. This CDR3 has 14 amino acids. In DNA, the CDR3 is TGCGCCAGCAGTGCTAGCGGGAGGGCCTACGAGCAGTACTTC. The encoded protein is CASSASGRAYEQYF.

The chain is built from TRBV5-1 and TRBJ2-7; D gene ambiguous. The CDR3 covers 12 residues. The V and J ends lost 4 bases and 0 bases respectively, with 5 bases between them. Per germline, CDR1 SGHRS and CDR2 YFSETQ. The CDR3 protein is CASSASSYEQYF. The DNA of the CDR3 is TGCGCCAGCAGCGCCAGCTCCTACGAGCAGTACTTC.

This sequence joins TRBV5-6 and TRBJ2-7; perhaps TRBD1 as D (6 bases). CDR3 size: 15 residues. Per germline, CDR1 SGHDT and CDR2 YYEEEE. V was cut by 5 bases and J by 5 bases, with 20 bases left in between. The CDR3 bases are TGTGCCAGCAGGGTTTGGGACATATCAACCGACGAGCAGTACTTC. It specifies CASRVWDISTDEQYF.

This clone is categorized as medium-sized. J is TRBJ1-1 and V is TRBV7-3; a possible D gene is TRBD1 (6 bases). The CDR3 spans 14 residues. Trimming removed 2 bases at V and 7 bases at J, with 14 bases between. Per the germline V gene, CDR1 is SGHTA and CDR2 is FQGTGA. The CDR3 protein is CASSLSARGNEAFF. CDR3 nucleotides: TGTGCCAGCAGCTTATCAGCCAGGGGTAATGAAGCTTTCTTT. The variable domain in full, with the rest retrieved from reference TRBV7-3 and TRBJ1-1, is GAGVSQTPSNKVTEKGKYVELRCDPISGHTALYWYRQSLGQGPEFLIYFQGTGAADDSGLPNDRFFAVRPEGSVSTLKIQRTERGDSAVYLCASSLSARGNEAFFGQGTRLTVV.

As to this clone: A read error may explain this, as a much larger clone is one base away. The rearrangement uses TRBV15 and TRBJ2-1; 7 bases are a match to TRBD2. The germline V gene encodes CDR1 LNHNV and CDR2 YYDKDF (reference sequence). V lost 7 bases to trimming and J lost 3 bases; unmatched junction nucleotides: 3. CDR3 size: 13 residues. The CDR3 spells CATIRTSYNEQFF. Written as DNA, the CDR3 is TGTGCCACCATCCGGACTAGCTACAATGAGCAGTTCTTC.

The table lists this clone with a count of one. The chain is built from TRBV30 and TRBJ1-3; D is undetermined. Germline V gene data show CDR1 as GTSNPN and CDR2 as SVGIG (reference sequence). The CDR3 is 14 amino acids. V was shortened by 4 bases and J by 0 bases, with 10 bases between the two germline ends. The CDR3 DNA reads TGTGCCTGGATGGACGGATACTCTGGAAACACCATATATTTT. Translating it yields CAWMDGYSGNTIYF. Based on the CDR3 plus reference TRBV30 and TRBJ1-3, the full variable domain is SQTIHQWPATLVQPVGSPLSLECTVEGTSNPNLYWYRQAAGRGLQLLFYSVGIGQISSEVPQNLSASRPQDRQFILSSKKLLLSDSGFYLCAWMDGYSGNTIYFGEGSWLTVV.

The rearrangement uses TRBV7-8 and TRBJ2-7; TRBD1 matches 7 bases. V lost 5 bases, J lost 3 bases, and 7 bases stayed unmatched. The CDR3 sequence is 14 residues long. CDR1 and CDR2 from the germline V gene are SGHVS and FQNEAQ. This chain's CDR3 is CASSRRDSYYEQYF. The CDR3, as DNA: TGTGCCAGCAGCCGCCGGGACAGTTACTACGAGCAGTACTTC.

The chain is built from TRBV6-2 or TRBV6-3 and TRBJ2-7; 14 nucleotides agree with TRBD2. Germline V gene sequence: CDR1 MNHEY, CDR2 SVGEGT. The V and J ends lost 5 bases and 2 bases, in that order; junction bases with no gene match: 8. CDR3 size: 17 residues. The CDR3 reads CASSQPGLAGDTYEQYF. In DNA, the CDR3 is TGTGCCAGCAGTCAACCGGGACTAGCGGGAGACACCTACGAGCAGTACTTC.

This clone was detected many times. V and J are TRBV27 and TRBJ2-1, with TRBD2 matching over 15 bases. In germline, CDR1 is MNHEY, CDR2 SMNVEV (reference sequence). This CDR3 region has 16 residues. Unmatched junction bases numbered 7, after V lost 5 bases and J lost 8 bases. The CDR3 is CASSIGTSGRIDEQFF. CDR3 sequence (DNA): TGTGCCAGCAGTATAGGGACTAGCGGGAGGATCGATGAGCAGTTCTTC.

This clone has at least ten counts. The rearrangement links TRBV6-2 or TRBV6-3 to TRBJ2-4; no firm D call. The CDR3 loop spans 16 amino acids. From germline, CDR1 is MNHEY and CDR2 SVGEGT. The V and J ends lost 7 bases and 7 bases respectively, with 23 bases between them. CDR3 sequence reads: CASTPRAYQQGNIQYF. CDR3 nucleotides: TGTGCCAGCACCCCTAGGGCGTATCAGCAAGGGAACATTCAGTACTTC.

The sample holds many counts of this clone. This CDR3 is also generated by other DNA sequences in the sample. This chain links TRBV4-1 with TRBJ2-5, with TRBD1 matching 7 bases. V lost 6 bases to trimming and J lost 3 bases; unmatched junction nucleotides: 7. This CDR3 spans 14 amino acids. Germline CDR1 reads MGHRA; CDR2 reads YSYEKL. Here the CDR3 reads CASSLGQLKETQYF. The CDR3 nucleotides are TGCGCCAGCAGTCTGGGACAGCTAAAAGAGACCCAGTACTTC.

The rearrangement uses TRBV19 and TRBJ1-2; 12 bases align to TRBD1. This CDR3 spans 18 amino acids. V was pared by 7 bases and J by 0 bases, with 12 bases of the junction left unmatched. Looked up from germline, CDR1 is LNHDA and CDR2 is SQIVND (reference sequence). For the CDR3, the DNA is TGTGCCAGTACTATCCGAGAGGGACAGGGGGCTCCTAACTATGGCTACACCTTC. Amino acid sequence: CASTIREGQGAPNYGYTF.

This clone was seen a few times. The rearrangement links TRBV6-1 to TRBJ2-7; 8 bases align to TRBD1. Germline V CDR1 and CDR2: MNHNS, SASEGT. The CDR3 runs 13 residues. V lost 6 bases to trimming and J lost 7 bases; unmatched junction nucleotides: 8. The CDR3 DNA reads as TGTGCCAGCAGCCAGGTCACAGGGGGTGAGCAGTACTTC. Translating it yields CASSQVTGGEQYF.